This T cell receptor beta chain was sequenced for a study of spatial heterogeneity in lung cancer. Study context: Counts of TCR transcripts in tumor regions correlated strongly with a T cell module score (derived from matched bulk RNA-seq).

The table lists this clonotype with many counts. Its target is not known. As for time point: sample taken at primary tumor resection. The donor population consisted of roughly 70 patients with untreated, early-stage non-small cell lung cancer. TCRs were sequenced from unsorted whole RNA of tumor, nontumor lung or PBMC. CDR3 length: 15 amino acids. Germline CDR1 is SEHNR and CDR2 is FQNEAQ (reference sequence). The ends lost 5 bases at V and 5 bases at J; junction bases unmatched: 10. Broader study findings: Counts of expanded intratumoral alpha and beta TCRs tracked tumor mutation counts.

A unique molecular identifier was attached to every TCR cDNA molecule. Via MiXCR, TCRdb re-called the 5' RACE reads, giving one row per CDR3 protein. Of 9,000 to 9,500 distinct CDR3 sequences in the sample, about 8.1% were seen once. This receptor was taken from a male donor with early-stage non-small cell lung cancer. Sequencing was performed on lung tumor tissue, taken at surgery. The gene calls are TRBV7-9 and TRBJ2-5; 8 bases are a match to TRBD2. In DNA form, the CDR3 reads TGTGCCAGCAGCATCCTAGCGGGCAGGGCGGAGACCCAGTACTTC. Protein sequence: CASSILAGRAETQYF.